This T cell receptor beta chain was recovered during a study of tumor and adjacent non-tumor tissue in lung cancer. This sample's RNA came from whole unsorted tissue. Distant lung tissue was collected more than 3 cm away from the tumor edge. Between August and November 2014, newly diagnosed, chemotherapy-naive lung cancer patients underwent thoracic surgery in China. TCRbeta libraries were built with three rounds of nested PCR, modified from ARM-PCR. TCRdb independently ran MiXCR on the multiplex PCR reads; one entry per CDR3 protein. The sample records 55,000 to 65,000 distinct CDR3 sequences, roughly two thirds being singletons. Sequencing was carried out using distant non-tumor lung tissue. The sequence derives from a man between 65 and 85 years old with non-small cell lung cancer.

The CDR3: CSAREREYEQYF. CDR3 coding DNA: TGCAGTGCTAGAGAGCGGGAGTACGAGCAGTACTTC. The chain uses TRBV20-1 and TRBJ2-7; 7 positions agree with TRBD2. CDR1 and CDR2 from the germline V gene are DFQATT and SNEGSKA (reference sequence). V lost 0 bases to trimming and J lost 4 bases; unmatched junction nucleotides: 0. The CDR3 contains 12 residues.